Listed below are T cell receptor beta chains from one sample, sequenced in a study of T cells in localized non-small cell lung cancer. Using immunoSEQ multiplex PCR, the repertoire was profiled, and TCRdb retains in-frame clones only, with some absent. Counted here are more than 20,000 clones, less than 90% occurring once; the ten biggest clones make up 12% to 15%. The sequencing used peripheral blood, collected before any cancer treatment. These receptors all come from a female donor of 60 years or more with stage I lung adenocarcinoma. The CDR3 runs from the conserved cysteine through the conserved F or W. The order of the fields is J gene, clone size, D gene, V gene, CDR3 DNA, CDR3 protein. The D gene is left open where the match is weak. Not all rows give a size; the values are once, few, many and, for expanded clones, a class.

J: TRBJ2-7
size: NA
D: TRBD1
V: TRBV11-3
DNA: TGTGCCAGCAGCTTTACAGCGGACAGGGTCTACGAGCAGTACTTC
CDR3: CASSFTADRVYEQYF

J: TRBJ1-3
size: NA
D: NA
V: TRBV19
DNA: TGTGCCAGTAGTATGGCGGCGGACAGCTCTGGAAACACCATATATTTT
CDR3: CASSMAADSSGNTIYF

J: TRBJ2-1
size: NA
D: TRBD1
V: TRBV7-9
DNA: TGTGCCAGCAACCCCGGGACAGACTACAATGAGCAGTTCTTC
CDR3: CASNPGTDYNEQFF

J: TRBJ1-6
size: NA
D: NA
V: TRBV14
DNA: TGTGCCAGCAGCCAAGTAGGCTCCTATAATTCACCCCTCCACTTT
CDR3: CASSQVGSYNSPLHF

J: TRBJ2-5
size: NA
D: NA
V: TRBV5-4
DNA: TGTGCCAGCAGCAAGAACAACCAGGGGTTTGGATCGGAGACCCAGTACTTC
CDR3: CASSKNNQGFGSETQYF

J: TRBJ1-1
size: NA
D: TRBD1
V: TRBV10-3
DNA: TGTGCCATCAGTGAGTCGGGAACAGGGGGAGCTGAAGCTTTCTTT
CDR3: CAISESGTGGAEAFF

J: TRBJ2-2
size: NA
D: NA
V: TRBV7-3
DNA: TGTGCCACGGGGAGGACGACGAACACCGGGGAGCTGTTTTTT
CDR3: CATGRTTNTGELFF

J: TRBJ2-1
size: NA
D: TRBD2
V: TRBV7-7
DNA: TGTGCTAGCAGCTTAGCGGGGGGTTCTAGCTCCTACAATGAGCAGTTCTTC
CDR3: CASSLAGGSSSYNEQFF

J: TRBJ1-2
size: NA
D: NA
V: TRBV7-6
DNA: TGTGCCAGCAGCTTCCAGGGGTTTGACGGCTACACCTTC
CDR3: CASSFQGFDGYTF

J: TRBJ2-1
size: NA
D: TRBD1
V: TRBV28
DNA: TGTGCCAGCAGTTTGCGACAGGGTGTACGCAATGAGCAGTTCTTC
CDR3: CASSLRQGVRNEQFF

J: TRBJ2-7
size: NA
D: NA
V: TRBV30
DNA: TGTGCTGGGGCCCGGGACATTTCCTACGAGCAGTACTTC
CDR3: CAGARDISYEQYF

J: TRBJ1-2
size: NA
D: TRBD1
V: TRBV28
DNA: TGTGCCAGCAGTTCTCATTCCGGGACAGGGGATGACTACACCTTC
CDR3: CASSSHSGTGDDYTF

J: TRBJ2-1
size: NA
D: TRBD1
V: TRBV11-2
DNA: TGTGCCAGCAGCTTAAAATGGACAGGGAATTACAATGAGCAGTTCTTC
CDR3: CASSLKWTGNYNEQFF

J: TRBJ2-7
size: NA
D: NA
V: TRBV5-6
DNA: TGTGCCAGCAGCGGGACCGCTACCTACGAGCAGTACTTC
CDR3: CASSGTATYEQYF

J: TRBJ2-7
size: NA
D: TRBD2
V: TRBV2
DNA: TGTGCCAGCAGGTTAGCGGGATCATACGAGCAGTACTTC
CDR3: CASRLAGSYEQYF

J: TRBJ2-7
size: NA
D: TRBD2
V: TRBV11-2
DNA: TGTGCCAGCAGCTTAGAACGGGGGGGGTACTACGAGCAGTACTTC
CDR3: CASSLERGGYYEQYF

J: TRBJ1-1
size: NA
D: TRBD1
V: TRBV4-1
DNA: TGCGCCAGCAGCCAAGCCCAACTTTCCGGGACAGTGAACACTGAAGCTTTCTTT
CDR3: CASSQAQLSGTVNTEAFF

J: TRBJ2-1
size: once
D: TRBD2
V: TRBV4-2
DNA: TGTGCCAGCAGCCCGACTAGCGGGAGTCCCGGTGAGCAGTTCTTC
CDR3: CASSPTSGSPGEQFF

J: TRBJ1-2
size: NA
D: NA
V: TRBV11-3
DNA: TGTGCCAGCAGCCGCTCCGGGACTCCAGAGGGCTACACCTTC
CDR3: CASSRSGTPEGYTF

J: TRBJ1-1
size: NA
D: NA
V: TRBV7-3
DNA: TGTGCCAGCAGTCCGGCAGGCGGCACTGAAGCTTTCTTT
CDR3: CASSPAGGTEAFF

J: TRBJ1-2
size: NA
D: TRBD1
V: TRBV28
DNA: TGTGCCAGCTCTGGTCGGACAGGGAGCTATGGCTACACCTTC
CDR3: CASSGRTGSYGYTF

J: TRBJ1-1
size: NA
D: NA
V: TRBV5-1
DNA: TGCGCCAGCAGCTTGGGCCGTATCGGGCAGGGGACGAACACTGAAGCTTTCTTT
CDR3: CASSLGRIGQGTNTEAFF

J: TRBJ2-5
size: NA
D: NA
V: TRBV5-6
DNA: TGTGCCAGCAGCTTGGACTGGGTAGAGACCCAGTACTTC
CDR3: CASSLDWVETQYF

J: TRBJ2-2
size: NA
D: TRBD2
V: TRBV5-1
DNA: TGCGCCAGCAGCTCCGGGACTAGCGGGAGGGCCCGGACCGGGGAGCTGTTTTTT
CDR3: CASSSGTSGRARTGELFF

J: TRBJ2-5
size: NA
D: NA
V: TRBV10-2
DNA: TGCGCCAGCAGTGAGGTGACCGGGGAGACCCAGTACTTC
CDR3: CASSEVTGETQYF

J: TRBJ1-1
size: NA
D: NA
V: TRBV25-1
DNA: TGTGCCAGCAGTGAGCAACGGATGAACACTGAAGCTTTCTTT
CDR3: CASSEQRMNTEAFF

J: TRBJ1-2
size: NA
D: NA
V: TRBV7-2
DNA: TGTGCCAGCAGCTTAGTATGGGGGAACGGCTACACCTTC
CDR3: CASSLVWGNGYTF

J: TRBJ2-3
size: NA
D: NA
V: TRBV11-3
DNA: TGTGCCAGCAGCTTATATGATACGCAGTATTTT
CDR3: CASSLYDTQYF

J: TRBJ2-7
size: once
D: NA
V: TRBV7-9
DNA: TGTGCCAGCAGCTTACTCCTCTCGGAACAGGGCATCACCTACGAGCAGTACTTC
CDR3: CASSLLLSEQGITYEQYF

J: TRBJ2-7
size: NA
D: NA
V: TRBV5-4
DNA: TGTGCCAGCAGCTCATCTAGCTCCTCCTACGAGCAGTACTTC
CDR3: CASSSSSSSYEQYF

J: TRBJ2-7
size: NA
D: NA
V: TRBV5-6
DNA: TGTGCCAGCAGCTTGATTATTACGGACGAGCAGTACTTC
CDR3: CASSLIITDEQYF

J: TRBJ2-3
size: NA
D: NA
V: TRBV6-4
DNA: TGTGCCAGCAGTGACTCTAGGGGAGACACAGATACGCAGTATTTT
CDR3: CASSDSRGDTDTQYF

J: TRBJ2-5
size: NA
D: NA
V: TRBV5-4
DNA: TGTGCCAGCAGCTCAAGACGGGATGTGGAGACCCAGTACTTC
CDR3: CASSSRRDVETQYF

J: TRBJ2-1
size: NA
D: NA
V: TRBV27
DNA: TGTGCCAGCAGTTCCCCAGTCGGGGCGCGCTACAATGAGCAGTTCTTC
CDR3: CASSSPVGARYNEQFF

J: TRBJ2-1
size: NA
D: NA
V: TRBV2
DNA: TGTGCCAGCAGCCAATCTAGCAATGAGCAGTTCTTC
CDR3: CASSQSSNEQFF

J: TRBJ1-2
size: NA
D: TRBD1
V: TRBV29-1
DNA: TGCAGCGCCCGACAGGGGGCGTATGGCTACACCTTC
CDR3: CSARQGAYGYTF

J: TRBJ2-2
size: NA
D: NA
V: TRBV6-5
DNA: TGTGCCAGCAATCTCCGGGGAAGCGGGGAGCTGTTTTTT
CDR3: CASNLRGSGELFF

J: TRBJ2-3
size: NA
D: NA
V: TRBV19
DNA: TGTGCCAGTAGTATAGCCCCGGGCCTAAGTAAGATCGATACGCAGTATTTT
CDR3: CASSIAPGLSKIDTQYF

J: TRBJ2-2
size: NA
D: TRBD2
V: TRBV5-1
DNA: TGCGCCAGCAGCGGACTAGCGGGAGCCCCCGGGGAGCTGTTTTTT
CDR3: CASSGLAGAPGELFF

J: TRBJ2-2
size: NA
D: NA
V: TRBV7-3
DNA: TGTGCCAGCAGCTCGGACGGGAGAAACACCGGGGAGCTGTTTTTT
CDR3: CASSSDGRNTGELFF

J: TRBJ1-5
size: NA
D: NA
V: TRBV6-1
DNA: TGTGCCAGCAGGTCCTTGAATAGCAATCAGCCCCAGCATTTT
CDR3: CASRSLNSNQPQHF

J: TRBJ2-6
size: NA
D: TRBD2
V: TRBV27
DNA: TGTGCCAGCAGTTTGCGAGCGGGAGGGTCCGGGGCCAACGTCCTGACTTTC
CDR3: CASSLRAGGSGANVLTF

J: TRBJ1-1
size: NA
D: NA
V: TRBV5-4
DNA: TGTGCCAGCAGCTTGGATCTGTATATCGAAAGTACTGAAGCTTTCTTT
CDR3: CASSLDLYIESTEAFF

J: TRBJ1-2
size: NA
D: NA
V: TRBV4-2
DNA: TGTGCCAGCAGCCTGGAGGGCAGGGCAGGGGAAGGCTACACCTTC
CDR3: CASSLEGRAGEGYTF

J: TRBJ2-1
size: NA
D: NA
V: TRBV28
DNA: TGTGCCAGCACCTTTGACCTTGTGCAGTTCTTC
CDR3: CASTFDLVQFF

J: TRBJ2-3
size: NA
D: NA
V: TRBV5-6
DNA: TGTGCCAGCATTAGGCAGGTCACAGATACGCAGTATTTT
CDR3: CASIRQVTDTQYF

J: TRBJ2-5
size: NA
D: NA
V: TRBV5-5
DNA: TGTGCCAGCACTTTGTATTTAGAGACCCAGTACTTC
CDR3: CASTLYLETQYF